Presented here are 18 T cell receptor beta chains from one specimen sequenced in a study of identical twins. TCRdb re-analysed the 5' RACE reads in MiXCR, keeping a single row per CDR3 protein. The repertoire holds roughly 570,000 distinct CDR3 sequences, with nearly 10% as singletons. These records were also assigned to another study, of yellow fever vaccine responses in identical twins.

Specimen: PBMCs. The receptors originated from a woman aged 18 to 35 in good health.

The chain has TRBV4-1 and TRBJ2-2, with D possibly being TRBD2 (5 bases). Germline V CDR1 and CDR2: MGHRA, YSYEKL. V was cut by 1 base and J by 4 bases, with 10 bases left in between. This CDR3 is built from 15 residues. The CDR3 DNA sequence: TGCGCCAGCAGCCAAGGGGTCGGGGTCACCGGGGAGCTGTTTTTT. Protein sequence: CASSQGVGVTGELFF.

The table lists this clonotype with many counts. This chain uses TRBV9 with TRBJ1-4; D gene uncertain. Between the trimmed V and J ends, which lost 3 bases and 8 bases, there was a span of 11 bases. Germline loops: CDR1 SGDLS, CDR2 YYNGEE. The CDR3 covers 13 residues. CDR3 in amino acids: CASSAIGGEKLFF. In DNA form, the CDR3 reads TGTGCCAGCAGCGCAATCGGAGGGGAAAAACTGTTTTTT.

This clonotype was seen repeatedly, ten times or more. The rearrangement links TRBV29-1 to TRBJ2-4, with D perhaps matching TRBD2 (6 bases). The V gene's germline CDR1 is SQVTM and CDR2 ANQGSEA. Trimming took 4 bases from V and 0 from J, leaving 10 bases between them. This CDR3 spans 14 amino acids. The CDR3 loop is CSVVEGIAKNIQYF. The CDR3 DNA reads TGCAGCGTTGTGGAGGGTATAGCCAAAAACATTCAGTACTTC.

In its sample, this clonotype was seen many times. This chain joins TRBV29-1 and TRBJ2-4; no reliable D call. Deletions cut 3 bases from V and 3 bases from J, with 6 bases between. Germline V gene data show CDR1 as SQVTM and CDR2 as ANQGSEA. The CDR3 length is 12 residues. The CDR3 DNA reads as TGCAGCGTTGAGGCCAGCAAAAACATTCAGTACTTC. The encoded protein is CSVEASKNIQYF.

This clonotype showed up many times. V gene TRBV5-1 combines with J gene TRBJ2-7, with TRBD2 matching 14 bases. Trimming cost V 4 bases and J 6 bases; bases outside gene matches: 24. CDR3 length: 21 residues. Germline V gene data show CDR1 as SGHRS and CDR2 as YFSETQ. The CDR3 is CASSPPRLTYMTSGRAVEQYF. As DNA, the CDR3 is TGCGCCAGCAGCCCGCCAAGGCTGACTTATATGACTAGCGGGAGGGCAGTCGAGCAGTACTTC.

The V gene is TRBV20-1, the J gene TRBJ2-7, with 8 bases identical to TRBD2. Germline V gene data show CDR1 as DFQATT and CDR2 as SNEGSKA (reference sequence). There are 14 residues in the CDR3. Trimming at V came to 1 base and at J to 6 bases, leaving 8 bases not matched to a gene. CDR3 sequence (DNA): TGCAGTGCTAGAGGTGGTGCGGGGGGTTTCGAGCAGTACTTC. It is translated as CSARGGAGGFEQYF.

This clonotype appeared many times. The chain employs TRBV9 and TRBJ2-3, with TRBD1 identical over 8 bases. V shed 4 bases and J 1 base; nucleotides not matched to a gene: 8. The CDR3 is 16 amino acids. Germline assignment: CDR1 SGDLS and CDR2 YYNGEE. CDR3 amino acids: CASSPRDRFGTDTQYF. The CDR3, as DNA: TGTGCCAGCAGCCCTAGGGACAGGTTCGGCACAGATACGCAGTATTTT.

This clonotype showed up just a few times. The chain combines TRBV29-1 with TRBJ2-7, with a possible D match to TRBD1 (6 bases). Trimming took off 3 bases at V and 6 bases at J, with 15 bases between the two ends. The CDR3 totals 13 residues. Looked up from germline, CDR1 is SQVTM and CDR2 is ANQGSEA. CDR3 nucleotides: TGCAGCGTTGAGCTAGGTGGGGGCCCCGAGCAGTACTTC. Protein sequence: CSVELGGGPEQYF.

This clonotype has ten or more counts. The chain employs TRBV7-9 and TRBJ1-1; 7 nucleotides line up with TRBD1. CDR3 length equals 14 residues. Trimming at V came to 5 bases and at J to 6 bases, leaving 9 bases not matched to a gene. Germline CDR1 and CDR2: SEHNR and FQNEAQ (reference sequence). CDR3 in DNA: TGTGCCAGCAGCGTCCAGGGAGGGGGCCCTGAAGCTTTCTTT. Its protein product is CASSVQGGGPEAFF.

This clonotype turned up a few times. The chain recombines TRBV6-2 or TRBV6-3 with TRBJ2-5; no clear D gene. The CDR3 is 15 amino acids. V was trimmed by 8 bases and J by 2 bases, leaving 18 bases between them. The germline gives CDR1 MNHEY, CDR2 SVGEGT. The CDR3 here is CASASRTIKQETQYF. The CDR3 region has the DNA TGTGCCAGCGCATCGAGGACGATAAAGCAAGAGACCCAGTACTTC.

V gene TRBV12-3 or TRBV12-4 combines with J gene TRBJ2-3, with TRBD2 matching 10 bases. Losses at the gene ends were 11 bases for V and 0 bases for J; bases not matched to a gene: 17. The CDR3 runs 18 residues. CDR3 protein: CACCLRAGGLISTDTQYF. The CDR3 DNA is TGTGCCTGCTGTTTAAGAGCGGGGGGGCTGATTAGCACAGATACGCAGTATTTT.

This clonotype has at least ten counts. The J gene is TRBJ2-7, the V gene TRBV4-2; D perhaps matches TRBD1 (6 bases). Germline CDR1 is LGHNA and CDR2 is YNFKEQ. V lost 0 bases to trimming and J lost 3 bases, with 9 bases between them. The CDR3 consists of 14 residues. The CDR3 here is CASSQEDSLYEQYF. CDR3 in DNA: TGTGCCAGCAGCCAAGAGGACAGCCTCTACGAGCAGTACTTC.

This clonotype was seen ten or more times. The chain's CDR3 is CASSERWRESDEQYF. The CDR3 nucleotides read TGTGCCAGCAGTGAACGCTGGCGGGAGAGCGACGAGCAGTACTTC. The gene calls are TRBV6-1 and TRBJ2-7; 7 bases agree with TRBD2. Germline assignment: CDR1 MNHNS and CDR2 SASEGT. Trimming cost V 2 bases and J 5 bases; bases outside gene matches: 9. There are 15 residues in the CDR3.

There are many counts of this clonotype. J is TRBJ1-6 and V is TRBV12-3 or TRBV12-4; D unclear. V gave up 3 bases and J gave up 7 bases, with 10 bases separating them. This CDR3 is built from 14 residues. CDR3: CASSLIVGNSPLHF. DNA of the CDR3: TGTGCCAGCAGTTTGATCGTCGGGAATTCACCCCTCCACTTT.

This clonotype was seen ten or more times. The rearrangement links TRBV4-2 to TRBJ1-1, with D uncertain. This CDR3 contains 13 residues. The ends were cut back, 4 bases at V and 2 bases at J, with 8 bases in the middle. Germline-derived CDR1 and CDR2 are LGHNA and YNFKEQ. This chain's CDR3 is CASSPEINTEAFF. As DNA, the CDR3 is TGTGCCAGCAGCCCCGAAATCAACACTGAAGCTTTCTTT.

This clonotype was detected ten times or more. The rearrangement joins TRBV12-3 or TRBV12-4 to TRBJ1-2; no reliable D call. This CDR3 is built from 13 residues. The germline V and J ends were trimmed by 5 bases and 8 bases, with 15 bases remaining between them. The DNA for the CDR3 is TGTGCCAGCAGTGGACTGACCCGGTCGGGCTACACCTTC. Translated: CASSGLTRSGYTF.

This clonotype was observed many times. This rearrangement joins TRBV7-8 to TRBJ2-3, with D tentatively TRBD2 (5 bases). The V and J ends lost 3 bases and 9 bases respectively, with 19 bases between them. From germline, CDR1 is SGHVS and CDR2 FQNEAQ. The CDR3 has 15 amino acids. CDR3 protein: CASSLEDGDQGTQYF. The CDR3 DNA is TGTGCCAGCAGCTTGGAAGACGGGGATCAAGGAACGCAGTATTTT.

A few counts support this clonotype. The gene calls are TRBV27 and TRBJ2-3, with 7 positions matching TRBD1. The J segment lost 6 bases and the V segment lost 6 bases, leaving 15 bases of the junction unmatched. The CDR3 is made up of 16 amino acids. Looked up from germline, CDR1 is MNHEY and CDR2 is SMNVEV (reference sequence). CDR3 region: CASSRDRQGRWDTQYF. DNA for the CDR3: TGTGCCAGCAGCCGAGACAGACAGGGCAGGTGGGATACGCAGTATTTT.